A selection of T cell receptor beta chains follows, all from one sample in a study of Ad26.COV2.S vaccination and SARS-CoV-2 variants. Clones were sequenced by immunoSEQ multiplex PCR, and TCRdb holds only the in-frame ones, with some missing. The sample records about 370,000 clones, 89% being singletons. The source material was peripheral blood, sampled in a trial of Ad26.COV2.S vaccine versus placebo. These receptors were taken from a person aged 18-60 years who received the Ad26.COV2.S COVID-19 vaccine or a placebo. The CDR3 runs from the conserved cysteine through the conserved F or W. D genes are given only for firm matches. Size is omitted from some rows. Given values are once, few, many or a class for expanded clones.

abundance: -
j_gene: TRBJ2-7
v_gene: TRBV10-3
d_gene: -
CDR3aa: CAISNRDGSSYEQYF
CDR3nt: TGTGCCATCAGTAACCGGGACGGGAGCTCCTACGAGCAGTACTTC

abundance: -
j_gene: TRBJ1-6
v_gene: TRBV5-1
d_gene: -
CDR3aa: CASSLGGANSPLHF
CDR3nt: TGCGCCAGCAGCTTGGGGGGGGCTAATTCACCCCTCCACTTT

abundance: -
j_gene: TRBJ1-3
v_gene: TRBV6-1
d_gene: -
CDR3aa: CASSEKDPGVLRGNTIYF
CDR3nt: TGTGCCAGCAGTGAAAAAGACCCAGGGGTCTTGAGGGGAAACACCATATATTTT

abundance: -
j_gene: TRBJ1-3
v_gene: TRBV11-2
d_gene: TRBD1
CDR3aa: CASSPDRVSGNTIYF
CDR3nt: TGTGCCAGCAGCCCAGACAGGGTTTCTGGAAACACCATATATTTT

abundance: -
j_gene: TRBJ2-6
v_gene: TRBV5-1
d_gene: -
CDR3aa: CASSQGGLSSGANVLTF
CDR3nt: TGCGCCAGCAGCCAAGGGGGGCTGAGCTCTGGGGCCAACGTCCTGACTTTC

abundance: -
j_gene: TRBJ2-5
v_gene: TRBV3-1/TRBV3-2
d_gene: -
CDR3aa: CASSQFLRESETQYF
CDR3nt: TGTGCCAGCAGCCAGTTCTTACGGGAGTCGGAGACCCAGTACTTC

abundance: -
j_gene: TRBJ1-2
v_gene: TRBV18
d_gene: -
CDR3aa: CASSQTSGEDGYTF
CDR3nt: TGTGCCAGCTCACAAACCTCAGGGGAAGACGGCTACACCTTC

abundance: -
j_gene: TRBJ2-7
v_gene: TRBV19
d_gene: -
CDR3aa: CASSVGHPAYEQYF
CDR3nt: TGTGCCAGTAGTGTAGGACATCCCGCCTACGAGCAGTACTTC

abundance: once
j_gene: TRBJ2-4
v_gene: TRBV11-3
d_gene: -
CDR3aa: CASSAGSKNIQYF
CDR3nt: TGTGCCAGCAGCGCAGGGTCCAAAAACATTCAGTACTTC

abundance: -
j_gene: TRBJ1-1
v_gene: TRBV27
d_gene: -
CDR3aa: CASSLIGRGKRTEAFF
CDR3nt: TGTGCCAGCAGTTTAATAGGACGGGGAAAAAGAACTGAAGCTTTCTTT

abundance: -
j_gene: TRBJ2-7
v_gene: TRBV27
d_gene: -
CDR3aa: CASSLARGPYEQYF
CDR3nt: TGTGCCAGCAGTTTGGCCCGGGGTCCTTACGAGCAGTACTTC

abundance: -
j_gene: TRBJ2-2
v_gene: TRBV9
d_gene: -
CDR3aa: CASSVVPGADTGELFF
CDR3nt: TGTGCCAGCAGCGTAGTCCCGGGGGCGGACACCGGGGAGCTGTTTTTT

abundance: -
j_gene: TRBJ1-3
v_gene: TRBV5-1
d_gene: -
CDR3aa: CASRDEGGGNTIYF
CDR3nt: TGCGCCAGCAGGGATGAGGGAGGTGGAAACACCATATATTTT

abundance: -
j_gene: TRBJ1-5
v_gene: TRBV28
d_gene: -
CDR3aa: CASIGTNQPQHF
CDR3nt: TGTGCCAGCATCGGTACAAATCAGCCCCAGCATTTT

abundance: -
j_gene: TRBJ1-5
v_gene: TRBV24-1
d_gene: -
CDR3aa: CATSDGGTWGNQPQHF
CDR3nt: TGTGCCACCAGTGATGGGGGGACATGGGGAAATCAGCCCCAGCATTTT

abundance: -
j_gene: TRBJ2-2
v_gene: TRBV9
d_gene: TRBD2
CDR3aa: CASSNRPGAGGPTGELFF
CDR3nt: TGTGCCAGCAGCAACCGCCCGGGAGCGGGAGGCCCCACCGGGGAGCTGTTTTTT

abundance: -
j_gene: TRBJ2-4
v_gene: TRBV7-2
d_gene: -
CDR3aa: CASSLGRLAKNIQYF
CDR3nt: TGTGCCAGCAGCTTAGGACGGCTAGCCAAAAACATTCAGTACTTC

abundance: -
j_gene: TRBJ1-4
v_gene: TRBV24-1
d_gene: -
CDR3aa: CATSDLRSEKLFF
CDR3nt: TGTGCCACCAGTGATTTGAGGAGTGAAAAACTGTTTTTT

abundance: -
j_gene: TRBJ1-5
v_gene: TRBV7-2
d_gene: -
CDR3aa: CASSLVGNSNQPQHF
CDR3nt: TGTGCCAGCAGCTTAGTGGGGAATAGCAATCAGCCCCAGCATTTT

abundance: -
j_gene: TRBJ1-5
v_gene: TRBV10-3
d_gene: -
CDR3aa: CATNRDLDNQPQHF
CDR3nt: TGTGCCACCAACCGGGACCTAGACAATCAGCCCCAGCATTTT

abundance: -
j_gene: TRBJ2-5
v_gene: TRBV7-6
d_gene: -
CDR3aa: CASSLVVGEGTQYF
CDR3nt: TGTGCCAGCAGCTTAGTGGTTGGGGAAGGGACCCAGTACTTC

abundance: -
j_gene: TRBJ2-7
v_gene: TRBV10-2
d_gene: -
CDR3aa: CASSLGSHEQYF
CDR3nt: TGCGCCAGCAGTTTGGGCAGCCACGAGCAGTACTTC

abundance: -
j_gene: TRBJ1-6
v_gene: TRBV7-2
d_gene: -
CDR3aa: CASSLEWGNSPLHF
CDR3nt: TGTGCCAGCAGCTTAGAGTGGGGAAATTCACCCCTCCACTTT

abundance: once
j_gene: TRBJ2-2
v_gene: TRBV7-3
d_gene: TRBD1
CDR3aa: CASSLIQGAAGELFF
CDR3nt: TGTGCCAGCAGCTTAATCCAGGGGGCCGCCGGGGAGCTGTTTTTT

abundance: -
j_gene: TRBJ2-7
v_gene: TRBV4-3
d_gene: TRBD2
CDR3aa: CASSQGSGTSGRYEQYF
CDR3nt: TGCGCCAGCAGCCAAGGTTCTGGGACTAGCGGGAGGTACGAGCAGTACTTC

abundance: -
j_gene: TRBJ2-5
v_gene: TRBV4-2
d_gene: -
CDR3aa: CASSQESLQETQYF
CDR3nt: TGTGCCAGCAGCCAAGAGTCGCTACAAGAGACCCAGTACTTC

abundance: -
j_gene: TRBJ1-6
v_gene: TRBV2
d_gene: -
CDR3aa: CASSEEGGPNSPLHF
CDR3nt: TGTGCCAGCAGTGAAGAGGGCGGTCCTAATTCACCCCTCCACTTT

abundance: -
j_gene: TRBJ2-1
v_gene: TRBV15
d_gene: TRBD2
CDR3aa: CATSRDSGPESYNEQFF
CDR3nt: TGTGCCACCAGCAGAGATAGCGGGCCTGAATCCTACAATGAGCAGTTCTTC

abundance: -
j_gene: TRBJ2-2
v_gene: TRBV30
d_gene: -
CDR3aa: CAWKQGNTGELFF
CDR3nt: TGTGCCTGGAAGCAGGGGAACACCGGGGAGCTGTTTTTT

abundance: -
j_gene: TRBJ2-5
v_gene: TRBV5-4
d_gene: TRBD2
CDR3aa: CASRSGTREETQYF
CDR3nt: TGTGCCAGCAGATCCGGGACTAGGGAAGAGACCCAGTACTTC

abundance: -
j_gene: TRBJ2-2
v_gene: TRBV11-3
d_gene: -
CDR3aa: CASSLYTVNTGELFF
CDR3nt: TGTGCCAGCAGCTTGTACACTGTAAACACCGGGGAGCTGTTTTTT

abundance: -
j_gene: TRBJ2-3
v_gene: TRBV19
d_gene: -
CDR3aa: CASSLRVGTDTQYF
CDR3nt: TGTGCCAGTAGTCTTAGAGTGGGCACAGATACGCAGTATTTT

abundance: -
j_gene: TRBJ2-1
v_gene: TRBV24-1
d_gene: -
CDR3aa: CATRIEGGEQFF
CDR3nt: TGTGCCACCAGGATAGAGGGTGGGGAGCAGTTCTTC

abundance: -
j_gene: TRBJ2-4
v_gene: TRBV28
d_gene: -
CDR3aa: CASRTRGLAKNIQYF
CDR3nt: TGTGCCAGCAGAACCCGAGGGCTCGCCAAAAACATTCAGTACTTC

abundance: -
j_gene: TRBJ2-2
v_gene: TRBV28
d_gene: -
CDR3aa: CASRGTANTGELFF
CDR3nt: TGTGCCAGCCGTGGGACGGCAAACACCGGGGAGCTGTTTTTT

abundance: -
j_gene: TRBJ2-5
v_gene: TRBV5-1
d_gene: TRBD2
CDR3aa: CASSTSGRALGETQYF
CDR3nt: TGCGCCAGCAGCACTAGCGGGAGGGCCTTAGGGGAGACCCAGTACTTC

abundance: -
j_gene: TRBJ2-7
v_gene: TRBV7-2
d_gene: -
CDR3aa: CASSLDLGSYEQYF
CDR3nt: TGTGCCAGCAGCTTAGACCTTGGGTCCTACGAGCAGTACTTC

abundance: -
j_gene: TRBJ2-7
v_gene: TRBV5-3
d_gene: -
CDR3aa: CARSLDYLAPNYEQYF
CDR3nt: TGTGCCAGAAGCTTGGACTATCTAGCCCCCAACTACGAGCAGTACTTC

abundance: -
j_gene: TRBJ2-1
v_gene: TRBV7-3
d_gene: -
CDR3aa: CASSLKSGDEQFF
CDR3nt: TGTGCCAGCAGCTTAAAGTCGGGGGATGAGCAGTTCTTC

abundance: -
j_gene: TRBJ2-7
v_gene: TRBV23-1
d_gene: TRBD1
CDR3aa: CASSQLQETGPYEQYF
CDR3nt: TGCGCCAGCAGTCAATTGCAGGAGACAGGGCCCTACGAGCAGTACTTC

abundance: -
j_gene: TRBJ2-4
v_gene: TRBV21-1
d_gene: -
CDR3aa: CASTVSNLGWGMGKNIQYF
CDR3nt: TGTGCCAGCACCGTCAGCAACCTCGGTTGGGGTATGGGCAAAAACATTCAGTACTTC

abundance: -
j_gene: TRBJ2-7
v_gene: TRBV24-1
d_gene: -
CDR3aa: CATSVDLQRSPYEQYF
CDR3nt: TGTGCCACCAGTGTCGACTTACAGCGTTCCCCCTACGAGCAGTACTTC

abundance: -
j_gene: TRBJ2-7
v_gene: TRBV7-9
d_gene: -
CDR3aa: CASRSVSGEQYF
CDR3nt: TGTGCCAGCAGATCGGTCAGTGGCGAGCAGTACTTC